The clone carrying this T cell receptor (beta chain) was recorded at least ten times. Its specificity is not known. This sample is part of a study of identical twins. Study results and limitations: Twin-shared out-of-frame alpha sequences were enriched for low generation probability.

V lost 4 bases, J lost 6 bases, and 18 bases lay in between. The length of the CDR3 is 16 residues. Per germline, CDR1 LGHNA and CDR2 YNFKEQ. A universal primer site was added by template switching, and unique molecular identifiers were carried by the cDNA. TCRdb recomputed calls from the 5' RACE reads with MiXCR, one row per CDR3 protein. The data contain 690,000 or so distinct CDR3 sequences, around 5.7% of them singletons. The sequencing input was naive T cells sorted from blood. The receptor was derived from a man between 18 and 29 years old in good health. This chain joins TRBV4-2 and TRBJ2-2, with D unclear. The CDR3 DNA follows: TGTGCCAGCAGCCCCCAAGGGCTCAAGTCCGCCGGGGAGCTGTTTTTT. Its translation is CASSPQGLKSAGELFF.